These T cell receptor beta chains were read from a single sample in a study of a mutant IDH1 vaccine in newly diagnosed glioma. The antigens of these receptors remain unknown. Sequenced by immunoSEQ multiplex PCR; TCRdb stores in-frame clones only, minus some. The table has 110,000 or so clones, 75% to 90% seen once. The sample consisted of PBMCs, taken from a glioma patient whose treatment included an IDH1 peptide vaccine. The origin of the receptors is a woman aged 45-60 years with glioma. Both conserved end residues are part of each CDR3. A D gene is named only where the DNA matches it firmly. Clone size is given for some rows only: seen once, a few or many times, or a class if the clone is expanded.

NA,TRBJ2-7,NA,TRBV6-5,TGTGCCAGCAGTTACTCGAATCGCCACGAGCAGTACTTC,CASSYSNRHEQYF
NA,TRBJ1-2,once,TRBV9,TGTGCCAGCAGCGTAGGTTCGTCGCATGGCTACACCTTC,CASSVGSSHGYTF
NA,TRBJ2-7,NA,TRBV5-1,TGCGCCAGCAGCTCCGTCATGGGGCTTTCCGAGCAGTACTTC,CASSSVMGLSEQYF
NA,TRBJ2-7,NA,TRBV5-1,TGCGCCAGCAGCGTCGGGGGCTACGAGCAGTACTTC,CASSVGGYEQYF
TRBD2,TRBJ2-1,few,TRBV9,TGTGCCAGCAGCGTAGAGTCGCTAGCGGGAGACAATGAGCAGTTCTTC,CASSVESLAGDNEQFF
NA,TRBJ1-5,NA,TRBV30,TGTGCCTGGAGCAGTCGGGTCAGGCAGCCCCAGCATTTT,CAWSSRVRQPQHF
NA,TRBJ1-5,few,TRBV28,TGTGCCAGCAGTTTGACACAGGGACAGCCCCAGCATTTT,CASSLTQGQPQHF
TRBD2,TRBJ2-1,NA,TRBV2,TGTGCCAGCACCTCAACGGGCGGGAGGGCCGATGAGCAGTTCTTC,CASTSTGGRADEQFF
NA,TRBJ1-2,NA,TRBV5-1,TGCGCCAGCAGCTTGGCCCGGACAGAGGACTACACCTTC,CASSLARTEDYTF
TRBD2,TRBJ2-3,NA,TRBV5-1,TGCGCCAGCAGCTTTACCGGGACTAGCGGGACCGGGAGGCAGTATTTT,CASSFTGTSGTGRQYF
NA,TRBJ2-1,NA,TRBV5-4,TGTGCCAGCAGCTTGTTGGCGGGCCATGAGCAGTTCTTC,CASSLLAGHEQFF
NA,TRBJ1-2,NA,TRBV9,TGTGCCAGCAGCGTAGCTAAAGGCGGGTCGGGACACAACTATGGCTACACCTTC,CASSVAKGGSGHNYGYTF
TRBD2,TRBJ2-2,once,TRBV27,TGTGCCAGCAGTCCCGTCGTGGACGGGGGGGACACCGGGGAGCTGTTTTTT,CASSPVVDGGDTGELFF
NA,TRBJ2-1,NA,TRBV19,TGTGCCAGCCAGGACTGGCGGGAAGGTGAGCAGTTCTTC,CASQDWREGEQFF
NA,TRBJ2-1,NA,TRBV11-2,TGTGCCAGCAGCTTACATCTAGAGGATGAGCAGTTCTTC,CASSLHLEDEQFF
TRBD2,TRBJ2-7,NA,TRBV7-9,TGTGCCAGCAGCCCTATCAGCGGGAGAAGCGAGCAGTACTTC,CASSPISGRSEQYF
NA,TRBJ1-1,once,TRBV15,TGTGCCACCAGCAGAGATATCATTGGTTTTGACACTGAAGCTTTCTTT,CATSRDIIGFDTEAFF
TRBD1,TRBJ2-7,NA,TRBV27,TGTGCCAGCAGCTCAACAGGGGGAGCCTACGAGCAGTACTTC,CASSSTGGAYEQYF
NA,TRBJ2-7,NA,TRBV5-4,TGTGCCAGCAGCTTTCTTGGGGGCTCCTACGAGCAGTACTTC,CASSFLGGSYEQYF
TRBD2,TRBJ2-3,NA,TRBV6-5,TGTGCCAGCAGTTATTTGGCTAGCGGGAATCTAGATACGCAGTATTTT,CASSYLASGNLDTQYF
TRBD2,TRBJ2-1,NA,TRBV19,TGTGCCACCACCCCGCTAGCGGGAGGAGCGAATGAGCAGTTCTTC,CATTPLAGGANEQFF
TRBD1,TRBJ1-3,NA,TRBV2,TGTGCCAGCGTAAGGGGGGGACAGTCAAGCCGAACTGGAAACGCCATATATTTT,CASVRGGQSSRTGNAIYF
NA,TRBJ1-6,NA,TRBV7-2,TGTGCCAGCAGCTCACTCTATAATTCACCCCTCCACTTT,CASSSLYNSPLHF
TRBD2,TRBJ2-2,once,TRBV9,TGTGCCAGCAGCGCCCAGCGGGATCGCCCCACCGGGGAGCTGTTTTTT,CASSAQRDRPTGELFF
TRBD1,TRBJ2-3,NA,TRBV28,TGTGCCAGCAGTTTCCCAGGGGGTAGCACAGATACGCAGTATTTT,CASSFPGGSTDTQYF
NA,TRBJ2-2,NA,TRBV7-8,TGTGCCAGCAGCCCCCCGGGGCCCGGGGAGCTGTTTTTT,CASSPPGPGELFF
TRBD1,TRBJ2-3,NA,TRBV5-4,TGTGCCAGCGGGCCGACAGGGGGCCAAGATACGCAGTATTTT,CASGPTGGQDTQYF